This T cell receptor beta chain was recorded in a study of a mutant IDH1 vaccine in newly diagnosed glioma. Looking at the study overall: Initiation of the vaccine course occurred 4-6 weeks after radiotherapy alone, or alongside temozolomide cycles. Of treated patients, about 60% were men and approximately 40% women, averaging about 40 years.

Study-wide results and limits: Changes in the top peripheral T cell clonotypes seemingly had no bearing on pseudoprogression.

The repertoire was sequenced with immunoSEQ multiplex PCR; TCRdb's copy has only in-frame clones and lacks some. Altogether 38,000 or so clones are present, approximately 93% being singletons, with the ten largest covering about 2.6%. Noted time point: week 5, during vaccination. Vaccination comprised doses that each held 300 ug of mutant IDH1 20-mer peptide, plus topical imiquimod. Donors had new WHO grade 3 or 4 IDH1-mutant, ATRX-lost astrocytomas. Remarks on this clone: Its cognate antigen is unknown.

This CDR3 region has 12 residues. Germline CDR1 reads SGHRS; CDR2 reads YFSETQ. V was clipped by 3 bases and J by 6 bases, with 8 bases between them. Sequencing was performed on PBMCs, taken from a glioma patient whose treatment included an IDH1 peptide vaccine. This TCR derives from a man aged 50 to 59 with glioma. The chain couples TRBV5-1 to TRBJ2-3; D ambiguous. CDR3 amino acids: CASSSPLDTQYF. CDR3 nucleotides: TGCGCCAGCAGCTCACCCTTGGATACGCAGTATTTT.